Below, one TCR beta chain is given with its context. The record originates from a study of cytomegalovirus exposure and HLA in healthy donors. V lost 2 bases, J lost 4 bases, and 5 bases stayed unmatched. The CDR3 is 17 residues long. CDR1 SGDLS and CDR2 YYNGEE come from the germline V gene. PCR used 60 Vbeta primers and 13 Jbeta primers. Sequencing used immunoSEQ multiplex PCR; TCRdb keeps in-frame clones, though not all of them. The top ten hold over 9.5% of the sample, which has roughly 71,000 clones, roughly 74% seen once. Sequenced material: PBMCs. V gene TRBV9 combines with J gene TRBJ2-3, with 15 bases that match TRBD2. This receptor was identified in a human donor in good health. CDR3 protein: CASSVGTSGRRADTQYF. Here the CDR3 DNA reads TGTGCCAGCAGCGTTGGGACTAGCGGGAGGAGGGCAGATACGCAGTATTTT.